This TCR beta chain was sequenced in a study of blood T cell repertoires in COVID-19. Germline assignment: CDR1 LNHDA and CDR2 SQIVND (reference sequence). V dropped 0 bases and J dropped 2 bases, with 8 bases sitting between them. The CDR3 consists of 15 residues. Generated by immunoSEQ multiplex PCR, the TCRdb table keeps only in-frame clones and is missing some. This sample has about 130,000 clones; approximately 84% occur once, and the top ten carry about a sixth. The clonotype was recovered from a woman aged 50 to 60 who had recovered from COVID-19. This rearrangement joins TRBV19 to TRBJ1-5; possibly TRBD1 for D (5 bases). The sample consisted of peripheral blood. The CDR3 sequence is CASSIDNRRNQPQHF. Here the CDR3 DNA reads TGTGCCAGTAGTATAGATAACAGGCGCAATCAGCCCCAGCATTTT.